A single sample is the source of the 2 T cell receptor beta chains below, sequenced in a study of T cell repertoires in cytomegalovirus infection (dated by TCRdb to between 2017 and 2020). TCRdb names Illumina HiSeq 1500 as the instrument used. TCRdb reprocessed the public reads (quality trimming at Q25 with fastp, clone calling with MiXCR) and kept in-frame beta chains. A single entry per CDR3 protein holds the most common genes and DNA from its merged rows. Here the sample has nearly 550,000 distinct CDR3 sequences; approximately 15% occur a single time. The ten largest clones take up under 30% of the sample. The sample taken for sequencing was CD8+ T cells from PBMCs. The receptors derive from a human donor in good health (CMV status not recorded). Some clones in this sample may be carry-over from other donors' samples.

This clonotype was recorded at least ten times. The chain employs TRBV7-3 and TRBJ1-1, with 8 bases identical to TRBD1. CDR3 length: 14 amino acids. V shed 5 bases and J 1 base; nucleotides not matched to a gene: 3. The germline V gene encodes CDR1 SGHTA and CDR2 FQGTGA. The CDR3 sequence: CASSAGGGNTEAFF. The CDR3 bases are TGTGCCAGCAGCGCAGGGGGCGGGAACACTGAAGCTTTCTTT.

As to this clonotype: A read error is likely, as this CDR3 ends without the conserved phenylalanine or tryptophan. CDR3 DNA: TGTGCCAGCAGCGTCGGGGACGGCGCCTACGAGCAGTACTAC. It specifies CASSVGDGAYEQYY. The chain links TRBV9 to TRBJ2-7, with D perhaps assigned TRBD1 or TRBD2 (5 bases each). This CDR3 contains 14 residues. V lost 2 bases and J 2 bases, leaving 11 bases between the germline ends. The germline V gene has CDR1 SGDLS and CDR2 YYNGEE.